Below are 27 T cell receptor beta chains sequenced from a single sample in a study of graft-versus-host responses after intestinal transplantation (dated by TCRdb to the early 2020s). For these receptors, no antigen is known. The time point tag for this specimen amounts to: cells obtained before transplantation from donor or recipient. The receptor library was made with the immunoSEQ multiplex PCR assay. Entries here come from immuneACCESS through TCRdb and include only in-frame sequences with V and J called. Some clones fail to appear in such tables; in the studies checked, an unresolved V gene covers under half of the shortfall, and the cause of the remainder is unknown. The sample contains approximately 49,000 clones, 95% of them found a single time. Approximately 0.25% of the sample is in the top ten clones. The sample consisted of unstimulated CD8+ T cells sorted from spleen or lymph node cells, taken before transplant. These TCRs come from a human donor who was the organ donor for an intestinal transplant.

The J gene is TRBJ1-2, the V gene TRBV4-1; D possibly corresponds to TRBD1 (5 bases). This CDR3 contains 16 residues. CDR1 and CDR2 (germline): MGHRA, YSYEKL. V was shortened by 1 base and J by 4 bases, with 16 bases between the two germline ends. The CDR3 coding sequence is TGCGCCAGCAGCCAAGGACAGAGCTCCTTGCCCTATGGCTACACCTTC. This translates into CASSQGQSSLPYGYTF.

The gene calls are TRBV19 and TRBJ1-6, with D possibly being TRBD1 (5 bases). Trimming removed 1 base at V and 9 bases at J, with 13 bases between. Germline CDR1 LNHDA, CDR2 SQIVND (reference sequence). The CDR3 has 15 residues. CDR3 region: CASSIGPPGFSPLHF. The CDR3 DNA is TGTGCCAGTAGTATAGGTCCACCAGGGTTTTCACCCCTCCACTTT.

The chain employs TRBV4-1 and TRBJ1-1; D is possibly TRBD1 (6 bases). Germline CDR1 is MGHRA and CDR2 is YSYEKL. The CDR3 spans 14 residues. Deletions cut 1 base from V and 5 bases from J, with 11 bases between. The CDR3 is CASSQGADRTEAFF. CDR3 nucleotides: TGCGCCAGCAGCCAAGGGGCCGACAGGACTGAAGCTTTCTTT.

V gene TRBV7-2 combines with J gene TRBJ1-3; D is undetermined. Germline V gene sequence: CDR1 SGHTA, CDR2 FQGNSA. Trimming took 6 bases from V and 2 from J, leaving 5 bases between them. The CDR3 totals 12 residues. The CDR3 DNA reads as TGTGCCAGCAGTTTGGCTGGAAACACCATATATTTT. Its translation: CASSLAGNTIYF.

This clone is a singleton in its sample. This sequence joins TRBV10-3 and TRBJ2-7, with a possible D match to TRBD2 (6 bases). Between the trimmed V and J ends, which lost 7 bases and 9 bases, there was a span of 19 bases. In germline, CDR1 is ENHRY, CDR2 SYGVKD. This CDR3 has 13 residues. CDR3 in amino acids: CAIKAPEGLGQYF. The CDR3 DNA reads TGTGCCATCAAAGCCCCGGAGGGGCTTGGGCAGTACTTC.

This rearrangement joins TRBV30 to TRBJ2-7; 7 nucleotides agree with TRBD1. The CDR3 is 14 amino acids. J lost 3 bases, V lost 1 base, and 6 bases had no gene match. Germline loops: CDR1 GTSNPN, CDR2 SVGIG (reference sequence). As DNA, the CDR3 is TGTGCCTGGAGTGGTGGGACAGCCGACTACGAGCAGTACTTC. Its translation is CAWSGGTADYEQYF.

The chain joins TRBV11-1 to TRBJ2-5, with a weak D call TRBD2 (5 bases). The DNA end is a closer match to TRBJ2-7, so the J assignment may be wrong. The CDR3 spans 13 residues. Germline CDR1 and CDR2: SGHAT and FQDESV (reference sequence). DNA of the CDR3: TGTGCCAGCAGCTTCACTAGTGGCTACGAGCAGTACTTC. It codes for CASSFTSGYEQYF.

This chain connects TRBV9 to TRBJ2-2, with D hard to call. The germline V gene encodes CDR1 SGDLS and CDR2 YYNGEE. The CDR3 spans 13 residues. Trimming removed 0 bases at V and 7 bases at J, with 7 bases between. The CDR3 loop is CASSVVTDGELFF. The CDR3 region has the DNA TGTGCCAGCAGCGTAGTGACGGACGGGGAGCTGTTTTTT.

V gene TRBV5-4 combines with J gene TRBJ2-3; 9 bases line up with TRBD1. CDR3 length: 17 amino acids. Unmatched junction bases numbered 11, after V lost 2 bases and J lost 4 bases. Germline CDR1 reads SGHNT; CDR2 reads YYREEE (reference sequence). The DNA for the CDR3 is TGTGCCAGCAGCTTTATGCTGACAGGGGGTCGACCAGATACGCAGTATTTT. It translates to CASSFMLTGGRPDTQYF. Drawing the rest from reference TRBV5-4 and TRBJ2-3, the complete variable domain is ETGVTQSPTHLIKTRGQQVTLRCSSQSGHNTVSWYQQALGQGPQFIFQYYREEENGRGNFPPRFSGLQFPNYSSELNVNALELDDSALYLCASSFMLTGGRPDTQYFGPGTRLTVL.

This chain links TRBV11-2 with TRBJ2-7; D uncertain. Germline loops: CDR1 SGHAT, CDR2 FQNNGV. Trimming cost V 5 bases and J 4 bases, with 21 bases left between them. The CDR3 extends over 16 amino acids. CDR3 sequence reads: CASSPTGSRLEYEQYF. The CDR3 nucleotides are TGTGCCAGCAGCCCTACCGGGTCCCGGTTGGAGTACGAGCAGTACTTC.

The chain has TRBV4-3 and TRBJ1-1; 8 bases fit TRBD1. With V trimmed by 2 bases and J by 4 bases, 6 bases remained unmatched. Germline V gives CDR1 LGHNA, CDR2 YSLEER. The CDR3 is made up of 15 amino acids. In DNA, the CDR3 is TGCGCCAGCAGCCAAAGTAATGACAGGGGCACTGAAGCTTTCTTT. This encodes CASSQSNDRGTEAFF.

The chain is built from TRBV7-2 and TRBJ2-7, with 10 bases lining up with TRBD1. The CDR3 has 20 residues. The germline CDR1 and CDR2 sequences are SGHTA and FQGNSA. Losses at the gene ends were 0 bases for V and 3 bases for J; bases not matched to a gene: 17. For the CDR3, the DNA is TGTGCCAGCAGCTTAGCAGGGTGGACAGGGGGTAACGGGGACGGCTACGAGCAGTACTTC. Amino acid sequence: CASSLAGWTGGNGDGYEQYF.

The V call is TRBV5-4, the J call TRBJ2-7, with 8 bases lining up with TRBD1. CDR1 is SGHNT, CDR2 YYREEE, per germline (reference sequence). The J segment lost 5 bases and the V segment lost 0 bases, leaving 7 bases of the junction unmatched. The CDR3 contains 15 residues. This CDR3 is CASSLEGRGRNEQYF. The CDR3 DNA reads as TGTGCCAGCAGCTTGGAGGGCAGGGGGCGAAACGAGCAGTACTTC. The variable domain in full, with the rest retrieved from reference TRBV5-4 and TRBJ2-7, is ETGVTQSPTHLIKTRGQQVTLRCSSQSGHNTVSWYQQALGQGPQFIFQYYREEENGRGNFPPRFSGLQFPNYSSELNVNALELDDSALYLCASSLEGRGRNEQYFGPGTRLTVT.

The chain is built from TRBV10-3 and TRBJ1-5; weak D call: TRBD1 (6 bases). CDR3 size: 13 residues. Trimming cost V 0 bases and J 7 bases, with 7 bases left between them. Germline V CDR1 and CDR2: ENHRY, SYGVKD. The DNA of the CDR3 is TGTGCCATCAGTGAGTCAGGGGGGCAGCCCCAGCATTTT. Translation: CAISESGGQPQHF.

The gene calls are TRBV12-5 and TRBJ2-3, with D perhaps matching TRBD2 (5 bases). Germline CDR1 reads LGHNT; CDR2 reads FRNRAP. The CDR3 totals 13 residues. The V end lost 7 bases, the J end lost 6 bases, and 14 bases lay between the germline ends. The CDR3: CASARGFGDTQYF. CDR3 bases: TGTGCTAGTGCCCGGGGATTTGGGGATACGCAGTATTTT.

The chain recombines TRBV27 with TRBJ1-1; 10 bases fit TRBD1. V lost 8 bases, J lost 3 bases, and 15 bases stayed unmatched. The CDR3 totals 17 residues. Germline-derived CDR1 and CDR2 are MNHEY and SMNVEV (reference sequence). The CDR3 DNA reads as TGTGCCAGCCTACCCCAGAGACAGGGGGCGCATCACACTGAAGCTTTCTTT. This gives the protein CASLPQRQGAHHTEAFF.

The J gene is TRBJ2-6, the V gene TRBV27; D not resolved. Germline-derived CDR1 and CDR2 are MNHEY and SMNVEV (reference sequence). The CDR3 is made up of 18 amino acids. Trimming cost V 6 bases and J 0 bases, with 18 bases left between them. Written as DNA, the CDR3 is TGTGCCAGCAGGCCCCCTTCGAACTATAACTCTGGGGCCAACGTCCTGACTTTC. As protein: CASRPPSNYNSGANVLTF.

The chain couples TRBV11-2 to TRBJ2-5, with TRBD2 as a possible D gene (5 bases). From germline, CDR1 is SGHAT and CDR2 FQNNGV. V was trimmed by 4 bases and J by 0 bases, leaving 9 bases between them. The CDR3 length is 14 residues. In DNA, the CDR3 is TGTGCCAGCAGCTCTGGACTTCACCAAGAGACCCAGTACTTC. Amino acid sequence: CASSSGLHQETQYF.

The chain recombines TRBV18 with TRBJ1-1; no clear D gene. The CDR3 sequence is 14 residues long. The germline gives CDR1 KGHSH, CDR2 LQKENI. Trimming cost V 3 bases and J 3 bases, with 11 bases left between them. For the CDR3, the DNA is TGTGCCAGCTCACCCCCCCACGGGGACACTGAAGCTTTCTTT. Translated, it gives CASSPPHGDTEAFF.

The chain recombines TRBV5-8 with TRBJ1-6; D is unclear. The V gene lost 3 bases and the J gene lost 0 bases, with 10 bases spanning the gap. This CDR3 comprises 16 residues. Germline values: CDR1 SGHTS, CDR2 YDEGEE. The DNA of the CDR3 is TGTGCCAGCAGCTGGGGTCGTAGCTCCTATAATTCACCCCTCCACTTT. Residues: CASSWGRSSYNSPLHF.

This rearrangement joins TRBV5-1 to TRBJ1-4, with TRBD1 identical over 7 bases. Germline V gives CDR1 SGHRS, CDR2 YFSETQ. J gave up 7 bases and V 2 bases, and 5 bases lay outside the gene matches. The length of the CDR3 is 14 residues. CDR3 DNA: TGCGCCAGCAGCTTCGGGACAGTAAGTGAAAAACTGTTTTTT. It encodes CASSFGTVSEKLFF.

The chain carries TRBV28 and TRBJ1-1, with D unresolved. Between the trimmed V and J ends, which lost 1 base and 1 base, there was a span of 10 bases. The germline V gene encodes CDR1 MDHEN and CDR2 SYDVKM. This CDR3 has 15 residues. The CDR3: CASSLSYTQNTEAFF. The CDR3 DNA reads TGTGCCAGCAGTTTATCCTACACGCAGAACACTGAAGCTTTCTTT.

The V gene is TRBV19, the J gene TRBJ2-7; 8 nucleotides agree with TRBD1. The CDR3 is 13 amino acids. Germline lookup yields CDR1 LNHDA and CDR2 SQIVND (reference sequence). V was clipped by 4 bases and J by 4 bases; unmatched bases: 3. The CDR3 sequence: CASSTGGVYEQYF. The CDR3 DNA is TGTGCCAGTAGTACAGGGGGCGTATACGAGCAGTACTTC.

CDR3 nucleotides: TGTGCCAGCAGTTACTCGTTCACCGATACGCAGTATTTT. Translation: CASSYSFTDTQYF. This chain connects TRBV6-5 to TRBJ2-3; D gene uncertain. Trimming pared 0 bases from V and 6 bases from J, leaving 7 bases between. The germline V gene has CDR1 MNHEY and CDR2 SVGAGI. This CDR3 comprises 13 residues.

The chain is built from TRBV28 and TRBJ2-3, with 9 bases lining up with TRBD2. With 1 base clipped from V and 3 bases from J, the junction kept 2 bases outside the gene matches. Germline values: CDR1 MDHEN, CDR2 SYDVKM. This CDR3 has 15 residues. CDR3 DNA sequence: TGTGCCAGCAGTTTATCGGCGGGGGGGACAGATACGCAGTATTTT. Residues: CASSLSAGGTDTQYF. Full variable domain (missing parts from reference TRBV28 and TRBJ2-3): DVKVTQSSRYLVKRTGEKVFLECVQDMDHENMFWYRQDPGLGLRLIYFSYDVKMKEKGDIPEGYSVSREKKERFSLILESASTNQTSMYLCASSLSAGGTDTQYFGPGTRLTVL.

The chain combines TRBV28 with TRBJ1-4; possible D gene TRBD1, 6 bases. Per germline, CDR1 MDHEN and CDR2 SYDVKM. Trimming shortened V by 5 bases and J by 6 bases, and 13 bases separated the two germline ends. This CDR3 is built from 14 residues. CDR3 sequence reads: CASSPSPGDEKLFF. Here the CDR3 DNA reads TGTGCCAGCAGTCCGTCGCCAGGGGATGAAAAACTGTTTTTT.

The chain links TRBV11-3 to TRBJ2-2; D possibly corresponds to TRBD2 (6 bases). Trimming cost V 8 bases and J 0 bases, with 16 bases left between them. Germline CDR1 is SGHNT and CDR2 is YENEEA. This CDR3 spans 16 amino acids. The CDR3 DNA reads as TGTGCCAGCGGGCCTAGGGGACTCGCGAACACCGGGGAGCTGTTTTTT. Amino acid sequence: CASGPRGLANTGELFF.